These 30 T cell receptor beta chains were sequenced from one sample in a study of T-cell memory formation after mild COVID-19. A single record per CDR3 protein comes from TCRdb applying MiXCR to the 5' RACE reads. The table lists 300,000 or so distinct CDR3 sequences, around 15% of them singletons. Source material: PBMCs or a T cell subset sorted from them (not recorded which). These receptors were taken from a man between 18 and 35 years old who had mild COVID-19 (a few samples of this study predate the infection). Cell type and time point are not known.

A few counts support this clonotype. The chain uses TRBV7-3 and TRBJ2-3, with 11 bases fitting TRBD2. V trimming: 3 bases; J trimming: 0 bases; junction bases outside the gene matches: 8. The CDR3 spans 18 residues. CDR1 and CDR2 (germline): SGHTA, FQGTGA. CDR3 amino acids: CASSFGTSGSSSTDTQYF. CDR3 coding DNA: TGTGCCAGCAGCTTTGGGACTAGCGGTTCCTCTAGCACAGATACGCAGTATTTT.

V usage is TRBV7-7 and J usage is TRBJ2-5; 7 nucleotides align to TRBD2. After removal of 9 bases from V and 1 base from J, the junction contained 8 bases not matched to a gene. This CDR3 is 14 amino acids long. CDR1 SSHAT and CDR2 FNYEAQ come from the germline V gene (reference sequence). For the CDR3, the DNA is TGTGCCAGTTCGGGAGGCGGGGGCCAAGAGACCCAGTACTTC. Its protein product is CASSGGGGQETQYF. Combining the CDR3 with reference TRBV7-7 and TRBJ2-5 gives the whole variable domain GAGVSQSPRYKVTKRGQDVTLRCDPISSHATLYWYQQALGQGPEFLTYFNYEAQPDKSGLPSDRFSAERPEGSISTLTIQRTEQRDSAMYRCASSGGGGQETQYFGPGTRLLVL.

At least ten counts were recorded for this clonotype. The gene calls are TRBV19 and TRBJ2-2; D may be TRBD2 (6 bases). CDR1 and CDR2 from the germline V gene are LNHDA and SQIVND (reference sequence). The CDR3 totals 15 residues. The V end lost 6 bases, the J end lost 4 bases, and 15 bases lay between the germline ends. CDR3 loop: CASSRYRDSTGELFF. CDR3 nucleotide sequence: TGTGCCAGTAGCAGATACCGGGACTCCACCGGGGAGCTGTTTTTT.

CDR3: CASSPYTTSTDTQYF. The CDR3 DNA sequence: TGTGCCAGCAGCCCCTACACAACTAGCACAGATACGCAGTATTTT. The chain employs TRBV5-6 and TRBJ2-3; D call uncertain. Germline V gene data show CDR1 as SGHDT and CDR2 as YYEEEE. The CDR3 is 15 residues long. Trimming left V 4 bases short and J 0 bases short, with 12 bases between.

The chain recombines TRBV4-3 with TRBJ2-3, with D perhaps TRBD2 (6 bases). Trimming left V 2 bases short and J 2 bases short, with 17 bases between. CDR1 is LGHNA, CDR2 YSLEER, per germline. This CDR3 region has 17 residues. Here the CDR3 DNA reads TGCGCCAGCAGCCAAAAAGGTGGTTGGGGGGACACAGATACGCAGTATTTT. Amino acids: CASSQKGGWGDTDTQYF.

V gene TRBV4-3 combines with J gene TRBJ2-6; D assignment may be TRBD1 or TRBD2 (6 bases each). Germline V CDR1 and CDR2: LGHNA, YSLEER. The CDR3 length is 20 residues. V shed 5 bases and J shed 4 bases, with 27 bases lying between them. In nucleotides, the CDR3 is TGCGCCAGCAGCGTGGAGGCTCGTGAAGGGGGGCTGGAAGGGGCCAACGTCCTGACTTTC. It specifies CASSVEAREGGLEGANVLTF.

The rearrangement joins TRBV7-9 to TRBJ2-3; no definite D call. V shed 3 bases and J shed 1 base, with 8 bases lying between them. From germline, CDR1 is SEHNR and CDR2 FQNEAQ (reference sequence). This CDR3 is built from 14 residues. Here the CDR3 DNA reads TGTGCCAGCAGCTTTTATGAGGGCACAGATACGCAGTATTTT. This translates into CASSFYEGTDTQYF.

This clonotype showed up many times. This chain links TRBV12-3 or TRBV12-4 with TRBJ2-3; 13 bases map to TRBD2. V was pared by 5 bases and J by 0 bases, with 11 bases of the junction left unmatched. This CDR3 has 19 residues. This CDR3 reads CASSDPGLAGALSTDTQYF. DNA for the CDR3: TGTGCCAGCAGTGACCCTGGACTAGCGGGGGCCCTTAGCACAGATACGCAGTATTTT.

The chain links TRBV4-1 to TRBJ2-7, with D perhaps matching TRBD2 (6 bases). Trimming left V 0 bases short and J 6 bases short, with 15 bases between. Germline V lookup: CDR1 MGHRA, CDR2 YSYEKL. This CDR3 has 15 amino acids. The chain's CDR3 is CASSQDLGVGGEQYF. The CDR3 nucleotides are TGCGCCAGCAGCCAAGATCTGGGCGTCGGGGGCGAGCAGTACTTC.

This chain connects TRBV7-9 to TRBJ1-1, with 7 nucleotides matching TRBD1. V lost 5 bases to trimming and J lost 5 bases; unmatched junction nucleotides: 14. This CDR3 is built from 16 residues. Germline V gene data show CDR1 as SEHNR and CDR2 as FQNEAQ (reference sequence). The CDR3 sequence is CASSPLLDREITEAFF. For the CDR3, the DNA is TGTGCCAGCAGCCCGCTCCTAGACAGGGAGATTACTGAAGCTTTCTTT.

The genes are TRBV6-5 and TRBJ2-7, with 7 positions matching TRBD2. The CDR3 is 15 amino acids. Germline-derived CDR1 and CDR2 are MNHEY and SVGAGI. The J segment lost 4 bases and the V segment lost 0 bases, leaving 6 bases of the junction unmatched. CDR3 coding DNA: TGTGCCAGCAGTTACTCGAAGAGTAGCGGGTACGAGCAGTACTTC. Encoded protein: CASSYSKSSGYEQYF.

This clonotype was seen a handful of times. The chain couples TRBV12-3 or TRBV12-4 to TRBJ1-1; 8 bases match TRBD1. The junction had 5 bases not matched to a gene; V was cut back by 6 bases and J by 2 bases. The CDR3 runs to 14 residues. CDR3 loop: CASRDREGNTEAFF. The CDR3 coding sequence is TGTGCCAGCAGGGACAGGGAGGGAAACACTGAAGCTTTCTTT.

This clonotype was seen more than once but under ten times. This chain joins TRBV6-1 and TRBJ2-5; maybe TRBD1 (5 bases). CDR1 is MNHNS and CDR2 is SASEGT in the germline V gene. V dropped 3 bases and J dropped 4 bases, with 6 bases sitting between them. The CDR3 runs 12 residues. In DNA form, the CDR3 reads TGTGCCAGCAGTGAGCAGGGAGAGACCCAGTACTTC. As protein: CASSEQGETQYF.

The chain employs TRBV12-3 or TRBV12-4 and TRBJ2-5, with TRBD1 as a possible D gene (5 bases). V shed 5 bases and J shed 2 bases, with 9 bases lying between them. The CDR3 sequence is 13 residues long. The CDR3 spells CASSEAGQETQYF. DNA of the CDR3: TGTGCCAGCAGTGAGGCAGGGCAAGAGACCCAGTACTTC.

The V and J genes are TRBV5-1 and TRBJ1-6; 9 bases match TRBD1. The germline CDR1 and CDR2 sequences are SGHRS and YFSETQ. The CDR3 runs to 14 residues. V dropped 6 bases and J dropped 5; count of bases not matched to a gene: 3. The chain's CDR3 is CASNRQGDNSPLHF. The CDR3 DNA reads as TGCGCCAGCAACCGACAGGGGGATAATTCACCCCTCCACTTT.

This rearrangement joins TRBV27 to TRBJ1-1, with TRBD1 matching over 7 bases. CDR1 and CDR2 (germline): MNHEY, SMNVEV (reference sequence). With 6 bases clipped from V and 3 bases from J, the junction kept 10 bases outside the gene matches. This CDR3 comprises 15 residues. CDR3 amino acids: CASSPSRGRDTEAFF. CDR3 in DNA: TGTGCCAGCAGCCCTAGCAGGGGGAGGGACACTGAAGCTTTCTTT.

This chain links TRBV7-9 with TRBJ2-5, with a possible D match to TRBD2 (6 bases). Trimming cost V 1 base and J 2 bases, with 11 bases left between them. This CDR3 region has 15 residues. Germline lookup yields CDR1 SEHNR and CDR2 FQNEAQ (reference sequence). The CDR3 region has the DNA TGTGCCAGCAGCTTAGAGCCCGGGGGACAAGAGACCCAGTACTTC. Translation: CASSLEPGGQETQYF.

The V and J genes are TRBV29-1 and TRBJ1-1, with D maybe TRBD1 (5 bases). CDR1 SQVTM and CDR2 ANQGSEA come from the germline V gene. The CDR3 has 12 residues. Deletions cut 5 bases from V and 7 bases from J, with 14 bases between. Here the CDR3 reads CSVLPRVNEAFF. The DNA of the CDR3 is TGCAGCGTTCTTCCCAGGGTCAATGAAGCTTTCTTT.

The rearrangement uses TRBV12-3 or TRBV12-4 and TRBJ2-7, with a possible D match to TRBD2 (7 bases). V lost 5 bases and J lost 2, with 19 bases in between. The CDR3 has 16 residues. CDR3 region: CASSLRGGVVAYEQYF. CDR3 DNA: TGTGCCAGCAGTCTCAGAGGGGGGGTTGTCGCCTACGAGCAGTACTTC.

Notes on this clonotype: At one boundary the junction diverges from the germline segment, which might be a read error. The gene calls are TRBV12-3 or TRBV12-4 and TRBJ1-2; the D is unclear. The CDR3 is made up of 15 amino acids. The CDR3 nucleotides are TGTGCCAGCAGCTTAGGAAAAGACGCTTCCTATGGCTACACCTTC. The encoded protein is CASSLGKDASYGYTF.

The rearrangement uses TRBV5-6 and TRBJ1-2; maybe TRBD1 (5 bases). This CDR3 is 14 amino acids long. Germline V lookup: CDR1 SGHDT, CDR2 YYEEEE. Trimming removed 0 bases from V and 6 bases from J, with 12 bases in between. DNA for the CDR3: TGTGCCAGCAGCTTGGGGGACCCTCGGGATGGCTACACCTTC. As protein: CASSLGDPRDGYTF.

CDR3 sequence (DNA): TGTGCCAGCAGTTGGACAACAGCGAATGAAAAACTGTTTTTT. Translation gives CASSWTTANEKLFF. V is TRBV6-2 or TRBV6-3 and J is TRBJ1-4, with D possibly TRBD1 on 5 matching bases. CDR1 MNHEY and CDR2 SVGEGT come from the germline V gene. The ends were cut back, 4 bases at V and 5 bases at J, with 11 bases in the middle. This CDR3 contains 14 residues.

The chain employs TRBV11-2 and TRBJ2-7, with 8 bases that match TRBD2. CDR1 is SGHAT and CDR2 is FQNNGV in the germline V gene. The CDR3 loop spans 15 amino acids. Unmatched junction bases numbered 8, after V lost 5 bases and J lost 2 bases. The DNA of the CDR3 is TGTGCCAGCAGCCCACCGGGGGGGCTTACCTACGAGCAGTACTTC. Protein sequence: CASSPPGGLTYEQYF.

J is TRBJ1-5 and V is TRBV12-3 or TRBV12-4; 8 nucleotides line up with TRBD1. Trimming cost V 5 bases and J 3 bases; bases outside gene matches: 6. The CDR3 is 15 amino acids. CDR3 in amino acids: CASSAGGGINQPQHF. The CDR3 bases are TGTGCCAGCAGTGCAGGGGGCGGAATCAATCAGCCCCAGCATTTT.

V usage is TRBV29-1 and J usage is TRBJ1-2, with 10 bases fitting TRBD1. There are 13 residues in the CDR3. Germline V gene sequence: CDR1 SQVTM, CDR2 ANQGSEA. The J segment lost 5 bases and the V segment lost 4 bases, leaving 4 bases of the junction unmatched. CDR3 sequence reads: CSVGDRGAYGYTF. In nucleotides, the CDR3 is TGCAGCGTTGGGGACAGGGGCGCATATGGCTACACCTTC.

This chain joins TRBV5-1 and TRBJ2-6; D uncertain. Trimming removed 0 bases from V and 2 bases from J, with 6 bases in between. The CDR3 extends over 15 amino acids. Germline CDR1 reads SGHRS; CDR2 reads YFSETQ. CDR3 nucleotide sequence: TGCGCCAGCAGCTTGGATGCGGCTGGGGCCAACGTCCTGACTTTC. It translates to CASSLDAAGANVLTF.

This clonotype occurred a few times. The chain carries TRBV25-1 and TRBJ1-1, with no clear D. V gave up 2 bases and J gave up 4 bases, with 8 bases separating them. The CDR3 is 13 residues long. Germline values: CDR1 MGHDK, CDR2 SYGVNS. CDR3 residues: CASSELVATEAFF. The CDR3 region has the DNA TGTGCCAGCAGTGAACTTGTGGCCACTGAAGCTTTCTTT.

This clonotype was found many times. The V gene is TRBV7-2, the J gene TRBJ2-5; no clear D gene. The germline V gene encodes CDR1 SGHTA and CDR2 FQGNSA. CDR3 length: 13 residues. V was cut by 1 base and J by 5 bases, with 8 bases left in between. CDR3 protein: CASSLGNRETQYF. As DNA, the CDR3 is TGTGCCAGCAGCTTAGGGAACCGGGAGACCCAGTACTTC.

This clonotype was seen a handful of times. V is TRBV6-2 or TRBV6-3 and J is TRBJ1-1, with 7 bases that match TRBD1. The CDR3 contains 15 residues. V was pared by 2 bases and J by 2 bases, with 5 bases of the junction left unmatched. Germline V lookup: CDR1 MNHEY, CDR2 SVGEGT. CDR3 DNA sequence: TGTGCCAGCAGTTACAGGGGGACAGCTAACACTGAAGCTTTCTTT. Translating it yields CASSYRGTANTEAFF.

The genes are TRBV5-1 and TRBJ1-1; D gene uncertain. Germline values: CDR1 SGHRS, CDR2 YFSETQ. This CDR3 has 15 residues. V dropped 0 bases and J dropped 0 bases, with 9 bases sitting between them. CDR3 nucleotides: TGCGCCAGCAGCTTGGGTGTCAGGATGAACACTGAAGCTTTCTTT. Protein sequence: CASSLGVRMNTEAFF.